Presented here are 24 T cell receptor beta chains from one specimen sequenced in a study of control samples from healthy donors and cancer patients. Clones were read by immunoSEQ multiplex PCR, and TCRdb kept only the in-frame ones, dropping some. In the table there are roughly 50,000 clones, nearly 96% of which are singletons. The sequencing input was blood. Receptors originate from a woman in her thirties in good health.

V usage is TRBV5-4 and J usage is TRBJ1-6, with D perhaps TRBD1 (5 bases). Between the trimmed V and J ends, which lost 0 bases and 6 bases, there was a span of 10 bases. The CDR3 has 15 residues. Germline V gene sequence: CDR1 SGHNT, CDR2 YYREEE (reference sequence). CDR3 region: CASSLGQGGNSPLHF. Written as DNA, the CDR3 is TGTGCCAGCAGCTTGGGGCAGGGTGGTAATTCACCCCTCCACTTT.

V is TRBV14 and J is TRBJ2-7; no clear D gene. The CDR3 has 13 amino acids. In germline, CDR1 is SGHDN, CDR2 FVKESK. Trimming removed 2 bases from V and 4 bases from J, with 9 bases in between. The CDR3 here is CASSQLGDYEQYF. The CDR3 bases are TGTGCCAGCAGCCAACTAGGAGATTACGAGCAGTACTTC.

V usage is TRBV4-1 and J usage is TRBJ1-2; 7 positions match TRBD1. The germline gives CDR1 MGHRA, CDR2 YSYEKL. CDR3 size: 15 residues. The junction had 9 bases not matched to a gene; V was cut back by 4 bases and J by 4 bases. CDR3 DNA: TGCGCCAGCAGCCCCCAGACAGGGAAGGCCTATGGCTACACCTTC. Translating gives CASSPQTGKAYGYTF.

The chain recombines TRBV28 with TRBJ1-5; maybe TRBD1 (6 bases). Germline V lookup: CDR1 MDHEN, CDR2 SYDVKM. This CDR3 has 16 residues. V dropped 2 bases and J dropped 7 bases, with 18 bases sitting between them. The CDR3 DNA follows: TGTGCCAGCAGTTTAAGCCCAACAGGGCGAATGCAGCCCCAGCATTTT. The encoded protein is CASSLSPTGRMQPQHF.

This clone was seen a single time. V usage is TRBV19 and J usage is TRBJ2-5; D possibly corresponds to TRBD2 (7 bases). V lost 9 bases, J lost 7 bases, and 21 bases lay in between. Germline lookup yields CDR1 LNHDA and CDR2 SQIVND (reference sequence). The CDR3 runs to 14 residues. The DNA of the CDR3 is TGTGCCAGCCAGTCTAGCGGTCCGACAGGGACCCAGTACTTC. Protein sequence: CASQSSGPTGTQYF.

The chain is built from TRBV5-1 and TRBJ2-7, with TRBD1 matching over 7 bases. Looked up from germline, CDR1 is SGHRS and CDR2 is YFSETQ. The CDR3 is 17 residues long. V trimming: 2 bases; J trimming: 1 base; junction bases outside the gene matches: 12. CDR3 DNA sequence: TGCGCCAGCAGCTTTAGGTCGACTGGGGGACAGTCCTACGAGCAGTACTTC. It is translated as CASSFRSTGGQSYEQYF.

The chain employs TRBV9 and TRBJ1-6; 9 nucleotides align to TRBD1. V lost 7 bases and J lost 6; bases outside the gene matches: 8. The CDR3 totals 15 residues. Germline V gives CDR1 SGDLS, CDR2 YYNGEE. CDR3 sequence reads: CASGGQGSFNSPLHF. In nucleotides, the CDR3 is TGTGCCAGCGGCGGACAGGGGAGCTTTAATTCACCCCTCCACTTT.

The chain has TRBV27 and TRBJ1-4, with TRBD1 identical over 9 bases. The V gene's germline CDR1 is MNHEY and CDR2 SMNVEV (reference sequence). Unmatched junction bases numbered 8, after V lost 6 bases and J lost 6 bases. The CDR3 has 15 amino acids. Here the CDR3 DNA reads TGTGCCAGCAGGCCAAGACAGGGGGTTTATGAAAAACTGTTTTTT. It encodes CASRPRQGVYEKLFF. The full variable domain, its missing parts supplied by reference TRBV27 and TRBJ1-4, is EAQVTQNPRYLITVTGKKLTVTCSQNMNHEYMSWYRQDPGLGLRQIYYSMNVEVTDKGDVPEGYKVSRKEKRNFPLILESPSPNQTSLYFCASRPRQGVYEKLFFGSGTQLSVL.

This chain connects TRBV24-1 to TRBJ2-2, with D possibly matching TRBD1 (7 bases). Trimming cost V 2 bases and J 4 bases, with 13 bases left between them. The CDR3 totals 16 residues. The germline CDR1 and CDR2 sequences are KGHDR and SFDVKD. The CDR3, as DNA: TGTGCCACCAGTGATTGGAGGGGGCGCGGCACCGGGGAGCTGTTTTTT. Amino acids: CATSDWRGRGTGELFF.

The genes are TRBV9 and TRBJ1-1, with D perhaps TRBD1 (6 bases). Germline V gives CDR1 SGDLS, CDR2 YYNGEE. V was pared by 4 bases and J by 5 bases, with 18 bases between. The CDR3 consists of 15 residues. This chain's CDR3 is CASSPGTHTGTEAFF. The CDR3 DNA is TGTGCCAGCAGCCCTGGGACCCACACAGGGACTGAAGCTTTCTTT.

The V and J genes are TRBV28 and TRBJ1-5; D may be TRBD1 (6 bases). The V and J ends lost 2 bases and 11 bases respectively, with 13 bases between them. The CDR3 contains 13 residues. CDR1 MDHEN and CDR2 SYDVKM come from the germline V gene. The CDR3 loop is CASSLRVGGSQHF. The CDR3 DNA follows: TGTGCCAGCAGTTTAAGGGTAGGGGGGTCCCAGCATTTT.

This sequence joins TRBV6-6 and TRBJ2-7; 9 positions match TRBD1. The CDR3 has 17 amino acids. Germline CDR1 MNHNY, CDR2 SVGAGI (reference sequence). With V trimmed by 5 bases and J by 3 bases, 14 bases remained unmatched. The CDR3 DNA is TGTGCCAGCAGTCCCAGGCCTCTCCGGGACAGGGACTACGAGCAGTACTTC. Amino acid sequence: CASSPRPLRDRDYEQYF.

The chain is built from TRBV27 and TRBJ2-1, with TRBD2 identical over 11 bases. Germline CDR1 and CDR2: MNHEY and SMNVEV (reference sequence). This CDR3 region has 17 residues. After removal of 5 bases from V and 0 bases from J, the junction contained 6 bases not matched to a gene. The CDR3 reads CASSPGTSGYSYNEQFF. Written as DNA, the CDR3 is TGTGCCAGCAGTCCCGGGACTAGCGGCTACTCCTACAATGAGCAGTTCTTC.

In this sample, this clone turned up once. The V call is TRBV28, the J call TRBJ1-1; D is uncertain. The CDR3 is 13 amino acids. Germline-derived CDR1 and CDR2 are MDHEN and SYDVKM. Trimming removed 2 bases from V and 2 bases from J, with 6 bases in between. CDR3 region: CASSLTTNTEAFF. The CDR3 coding sequence is TGTGCCAGCAGTTTAACGACTAACACTGAAGCTTTCTTT.

The CDR3 sequence is CASSLDGPLDEQFF. CDR3 in DNA: TGTGCCAGCAGCTTAGATGGGCCCTTGGATGAGCAGTTCTTC. This chain connects TRBV7-3 to TRBJ2-1; D gene uncertain. The germline V and J ends were trimmed by 2 bases and 8 bases, with 13 bases remaining between them. CDR1 and CDR2 (germline): SGHTA, FQGTGA. The CDR3 is made up of 14 amino acids.

This clone has a single count. The rearrangement links TRBV25-1 to TRBJ1-5, with D hard to call. This CDR3 spans 14 amino acids. The germline V and J ends were trimmed by 1 base and 2 bases, with 6 bases remaining between them. CDR1 is MGHDK, CDR2 SYGVNS, per germline. The CDR3 spells CASSEWRGNQPQHF. In DNA, the CDR3 is TGTGCCAGCAGTGAATGGAGGGGCAATCAGCCCCAGCATTTT.

The chain has TRBV27 and TRBJ2-1, with D perhaps given as TRBD1 or TRBD2 (5 bases each). The CDR3 has 15 amino acids. Germline V gene data show CDR1 as MNHEY and CDR2 as SMNVEV (reference sequence). V was pared by 3 bases and J by 8 bases, with 17 bases between. CDR3 residues: CASSFARRDEDEQFF. In nucleotides, the CDR3 is TGTGCCAGCAGTTTTGCACGCCGGGACGAGGATGAGCAGTTCTTC.

The rearrangement joins TRBV30 to TRBJ2-7; 8 bases match TRBD1. This CDR3 is 12 amino acids long. Trimming at V came to 2 bases and at J to 6 bases, leaving 3 bases not matched to a gene. CDR1 is GTSNPN and CDR2 is SVGIG in the germline V gene (reference sequence). CDR3 amino acids: CAWSPTGVEQYF. As DNA, the CDR3 is TGTGCCTGGAGTCCGACAGGGGTCGAGCAGTACTTC.

This chain joins TRBV28 and TRBJ1-1; 7 bases align to TRBD1. V shed 6 bases and J 3 bases; nucleotides not matched to a gene: 10. The CDR3 is 15 amino acids. Germline V gene lookup returns CDR1 MDHEN and CDR2 SYDVKM. In DNA, the CDR3 is TGTGCCAGCAGCCCTTGGCAGGGGGGGTACACTGAAGCTTTCTTT. It translates to CASSPWQGGYTEAFF.

The rearrangement links TRBV24-1 to TRBJ2-2, with 8 bases identical to TRBD1. Losses at the gene ends were 7 bases for V and 6 bases for J; bases not matched to a gene: 9. There are 15 residues in the CDR3. Germline loops: CDR1 KGHDR, CDR2 SFDVKD. The CDR3 sequence: CATRARTGFAGELFF. CDR3 bases: TGTGCCACCAGGGCCCGGACAGGGTTTGCCGGGGAGCTGTTTTTT.

The genes are TRBV10-3 and TRBJ1-1; possible D gene TRBD1, 6 bases. Trimming took 8 bases from V and 5 from J, leaving 21 bases between them. Germline values: CDR1 ENHRY, CDR2 SYGVKD. This CDR3 has 15 residues. The CDR3 protein is CAIAEGRGQGTEAFF. The CDR3 DNA reads TGTGCCATCGCAGAAGGTAGAGGCCAGGGGACTGAAGCTTTCTTT.

The chain couples TRBV28 to TRBJ1-2; possibly TRBD1 for D (5 bases). Germline-derived CDR1 and CDR2 are MDHEN and SYDVKM. V was cut by 6 bases and J by 4 bases, with 12 bases left in between. This CDR3 has 13 amino acids. Here the CDR3 reads CASSHGAFYGYTF. CDR3 coding DNA: TGTGCCAGCAGCCATGGGGCGTTCTATGGCTACACCTTC.

The rearrangement uses TRBV6-5 and TRBJ2-3, with D possibly being TRBD2 (6 bases). Per the germline V gene, CDR1 is MNHEY and CDR2 is SVGAGI. The ends were cut back, 4 bases at V and 1 base at J, with 9 bases in the middle. The CDR3 consists of 14 residues. The DNA of the CDR3 is TGTGCCAGCAGTTTAGCGGCTGGCACAGATACGCAGTATTTT. Amino acid sequence: CASSLAAGTDTQYF.

As to this clone: A junction end diverges from the germline sequence, so it may reflect a read error. The chain has TRBV5-1 and TRBJ2-2; 7 bases fit TRBD1. From germline, CDR1 is SGHRS and CDR2 YFSETQ. The CDR3 spans 14 residues. The CDR3 bases are TGCGCCAGCAGCTGGGGACAGAACGCCGGGGAGCTGTTTTTT. The encoded protein is CASSWGQNAGELFF.